These T cell receptor beta chains were read from a single sample in a study of naive and memory T cell subsets. MiXCR was run by TCRdb on the 5' RACE reads, yielding one entry per CDR3 protein. The sample lists 30,000 or so distinct CDR3 sequences, 16% occurring once. These receptors came from a female donor in good health. CDR3s include the opening cysteine and the closing phenylalanine or tryptophan. A D gene is named only where the DNA matches it firmly. Only part of the rows carry a size: once, few, many, or a class if the clone is expanded.

CDR3aa | CDR3nt | v_gene | abundance | j_gene | d_gene
CASSYSYGQPQHF | TGTGCCAGCAGTTACTCGTATGGGCAGCCCCAGCATTTT | TRBV6-5 | many | TRBJ1-5 | -
CSARVPAGMDEQFF | TGCAGTGCTAGAGTCCCAGCGGGGATGGATGAGCAGTTCTTC | TRBV20-1 | many | TRBJ2-1 | TRBD2
CSVGTSVADTQYF | TGCAGCGTTGGGACTAGCGTTGCAGATACGCAGTATTTT | TRBV29-1 | many | TRBJ2-3 | TRBD2
CSASPSGANYGYTF | TGCAGTGCTAGCCCCTCAGGGGCTAACTATGGCTACACCTTC | TRBV20-1 | many | TRBJ1-2 | -
CASSRGKGTGELFF | TGTGCCAGCAGCCGCGGAAAGGGTACCGGGGAGCTGTTTTTT | TRBV4-2 | - | TRBJ2-2 | -
CASIRLEAFF | TGTGCCAGCATACGGCTAGAAGCTTTCTTT | TRBV9 | few | TRBJ1-1 | -
CASSGLAGATSTQYF | TGTGCCAGCAGTGGACTAGCGGGGGCCACGAGTACGCAGTATTTT | TRBV2 | - | TRBJ2-3 | TRBD2
CASSWIAGVDTQYF | TGTGCCAGCAGTTGGATAGCGGGGGTAGATACGCAGTATTTT | TRBV12-3/TRBV12-4 | - | TRBJ2-3 | TRBD2
CASRRRGTGTFWEQFF | TGTGCCAGCAGGAGACGTGGGACAGGGACTTTCTGGGAGCAGTTCTTC | TRBV6-5 | many | TRBJ2-1 | TRBD1
CASSYPGLAGATDTQYF | TGTGCCAGCAGCTACCCGGGGCTAGCGGGGGCTACAGATACGCAGTATTTT | TRBV13 | - | TRBJ2-3 | TRBD2
CASSSWTGSYEQYF | TGTGCCAGCAGTTCCTGGACAGGTTCCTACGAGCAGTACTTC | TRBV27 | - | TRBJ2-7 | TRBD1
CASSENRIDEQYF | TGCGCCAGCAGTGAGAACAGGATCGACGAGCAGTACTTC | TRBV10-2 | - | TRBJ2-7 | -
CASSSPNRDGYTF | TGTGCCAGCAGTTCCCCCAACAGGGATGGCTACACCTTC | TRBV27 | - | TRBJ1-2 | -
CASSLQGRHTGELFF | TGTGCCAGCAGTTTACAGGGGAGACACACCGGGGAGCTGTTTTTT | TRBV6-5 | many | TRBJ2-2 | TRBD1
CASSVTGDPGYEQYF | TGTGCCAGCAGCGTCACAGGGGACCCTGGTTACGAGCAGTACTTC | TRBV9 | many | TRBJ2-7 | TRBD1
CASNLSGKTYTF | TGTGCCAGCAACCTATCTGGGAAAACCTACACCTTC | TRBV6-1 | - | TRBJ1-2 | -
CASSLPPDTEAFF | TGTGCCAGCAGCCTCCCTCCTGACACTGAAGCTTTCTTT | TRBV7-9 | medium-sized | TRBJ1-1 | -
CSVGWYNEQFF | TGCAGCGTTGGTTGGTACAATGAGCAGTTCTTC | TRBV29-1 | few | TRBJ2-1 | -
CASSLGRDRLTGSNQPQHF | TGTGCCAGCAGCTTAGGGCGGGACAGGCTTACGGGTAGCAATCAGCCCCAGCATTTT | TRBV7-2 | many | TRBJ1-5 | TRBD1
CASTMIQGSPLHF | TGTGCCAGCACCATGATCCAGGGGTCACCCCTCCACTTT | TRBV7-2 | few | TRBJ1-6 | -
CASSQGSYNEQFF | TGTGCCAGCAGCCAGGGTTCCTACAATGAGCAGTTCTTC | TRBV7-8 | - | TRBJ2-1 | -
CASSDRGDGHNSPLHF | TGTGCCAGCAGTGACCGTGGGGACGGGCATAATTCACCCCTCCACTTT | TRBV25-1 | - | TRBJ1-6 | -
CASSPEAGNQPQHF | TGTGCCAGCTCACCCGAGGCTGGCAATCAGCCCCAGCATTTT | TRBV18 | once | TRBJ1-5 | -
CASSDVSRPTYNEQFF | TGTGCCAGCAGTGACGTCAGCCGACCGACGTACAATGAGCAGTTCTTC | TRBV6-4 | many | TRBJ2-1 | -
CASSSLGPQGETQYF | TGTGCCAGCAGCTCGCTGGGCCCTCAGGGGGAGACCCAGTACTTC | TRBV5-6 | once | TRBJ2-5 | -
CASSLSHNRGGEQYF | TGTGCCAGCAGCTTATCCCATAACAGGGGAGGCGAGCAGTACTTC | TRBV7-2 | once | TRBJ2-7 | -
CASSPTGTGRDTEAFF | TGTGCCAGCTCACCGACTGGGACAGGGAGGGACACTGAAGCTTTCTTT | TRBV18 | medium-sized | TRBJ1-1 | TRBD1
CSARGRVRGNQPQHF | TGCAGTGCTAGGGGCAGGGTACGGGGTAATCAGCCCCAGCATTTT | TRBV20-1 | many | TRBJ1-5 | -
CASSSGAGPGELFF | TGTGCCAGCAGTTCGGGTGCGGGGCCCGGGGAGCTGTTTTTT | TRBV12-3/TRBV12-4 | - | TRBJ2-2 | -
CASRQRGNTEAFF | TGTGCCAGCAGACAACGGGGGAACACTGAAGCTTTCTTT | TRBV12-3/TRBV12-4 | medium-sized | TRBJ1-1 | -
CASSTILETQYF | TGTGCCAGCAGCACTATATTGGAGACCCAGTACTTC | TRBV7-6 | medium-sized | TRBJ2-5 | -
CASSRETAFGGTQYF | TGTGCCAGCAGCCGCGAGACTGCCTTCGGTGGGACGCAGTATTTT | TRBV4-2 | - | TRBJ2-3 | -
CASSLAGTGEFF | TGCGCCAGCAGCTTGGCCGGGACAGGGGAGTTCTTC | TRBV5-1 | many | TRBJ2-1 | TRBD1
CASSPSGQVYGYTF | TGTGCCAGCTCACCTTCTGGACAGGTCTATGGCTACACCTTC | TRBV18 | - | TRBJ1-2 | TRBD1
CASSPLRDRPNTGELFF | TGTGCCAGCAGCCCCCTCCGGGACAGGCCGAACACCGGGGAGCTGTTTTTT | TRBV11-2 | medium-sized | TRBJ2-2 | TRBD1
CASSYSSEDTQYF | TGTGCCAGCAGTTACTCTAGTGAGGATACGCAGTATTTT | TRBV6-5 | - | TRBJ2-3 | -
CSARQGASYGYTF | TGCAGCGCCCGACAGGGAGCTAGCTATGGCTACACCTTC | TRBV29-1 | many | TRBJ1-2 | TRBD1
CASSEGPATYNEQFF | TGTGCCAGCAGTGAGGGGCCCGCCACCTACAATGAGCAGTTCTTC | TRBV7-3 | few | TRBJ2-1 | -
CASSLRQGVKLFF | TGTGCCAGCAGTCTCCGACAGGGGGTGAAACTGTTTTTT | TRBV12-3/TRBV12-4 | few | TRBJ1-4 | TRBD1
CASSSAGGYGTEAFF | TGTGCCAGCAGCTCCGCAGGGGGCTATGGAACTGAAGCTTTCTTT | TRBV5-5 | - | TRBJ1-1 | TRBD1
CASSLTGSGADTQYF | TGTGCCAGCAGCCTGACAGGGTCAGGGGCAGATACGCAGTATTTT | TRBV12-3/TRBV12-4 | many | TRBJ2-3 | TRBD1
CASSLASTLNEQFF | TGCGCCAGCAGCTTGGCGTCCACGTTAAATGAGCAGTTCTTC | TRBV5-1 | - | TRBJ2-1 | -
CSANGLASRNEQFF | TGCAGTGCTAACGGACTAGCGTCCAGGAATGAGCAGTTCTTC | TRBV20-1 | many | TRBJ2-1 | TRBD2
CATSGIRNSPLHF | TGTGCCACCTCAGGGATAAGGAATTCACCCCTCCACTTT | TRBV12-3/TRBV12-4 | many | TRBJ1-6 | -
CSARVAGNEQFF | TGCAGTGCTAGAGTTGCGGGGAATGAGCAGTTCTTC | TRBV20-1 | many | TRBJ2-1 | -